This T cell receptor (beta chain) was sequenced for a study of cytomegalovirus exposure and HLA in healthy donors (dated by TCRdb to the late 2010s). In the study overall: According to an earlier analysis of around 600 of the donors, roughly 180 million T cells yielded 95 million to 140 million unique TCR beta sequences and about 300 Gb of sequence data. An early release that covered roughly 600 HLA-typed donors contained approximately 290 gigabases of sequencing data and roughly 84 million unique TCR sequences. Of the roughly 410 genotyped donors, more than 75% were placed in the genetic ancestry cluster associated with self-reported Caucasian donors. The aim of the study was to test whether cataloging public T cell receptors could identify signatures of past pathogen exposure. The study profiled the T cell repertoires of under 700 subjects by immunosequencing and related them to cytomegalovirus serostatus. In addition to the first cohort of several hundred subjects, a separate validation cohort of approximately 130 different subjects was used. To predict cytomegalovirus infection status, the study combined high-throughput TCR immunosequencing, statistical association of individual TCRs with disease status, and machine learning. In a later analysis, previously published TCR beta repertoires from hundreds of donors were re-analyzed and high-resolution HLA genotyping was added so that TCR occurrence patterns could be studied. In the later analysis, no new phenotypic data were used to find candidate immune exposures; instead, reliance was placed on TCR beta sequences and their occurrence across donors. An earlier analysis of some 500 of the donors used high-throughput TCR beta sequencing to judge whether each TCR beta V gene segment behaved as functional or pseudogenic. Donor age, sex, ethnicity and CMV serostatus were collected together with the repertoire data. In a later genetic analysis, genome-wide SNP genotypes for 398 of the 666 donors were used, and that subset was treated as a discovery cohort. Every repertoire in the discovery cohort had been generated on one and the same sequencing platform. Both class I and class II loci were covered by HLA typing, at four-digit resolution. Typing coverage varied by locus: roughly 620-640 donors for A, B, C, DRB1 and DQB1; roughly 560 for DQA1; approximately 610 for DPA1; roughly 450 for DPB1. Roughly 5 DR-DQ haplotypes were handled as single units for association and clustering, since linkage in the cohort was strong. Among around 400 genotyped donors of the cohort, an average of around 240,000 unique TCR beta nucleotide sequences were sequenced per donor, approximately 20% of them non-productive.

Summary of the overall study and its limitations: In a later analysis, HLA-associated TCR beta chains showed more clonal expansion and lower generation probabilities than non-associated chains that were equally common. Broadly in line with IMGT annotations, most TCR beta V segments showed up in productive rearrangements about 87% or about 30% of the time in an earlier analysis of 587 of the donors. In a later analysis, several top co-occurrence clusters were reported to appear linked to parvovirus B19, influenza, CMV and Epstein-Barr virus. The 87-base-pair reads could not distinguish some IMGT-functional V segments, including TRBV6-2 and TRBV6-3, so those segments were excluded. A cluster of highly shared sequence variants was judged likely to be a technical artifact of the sequencing pipeline. At a false discovery rate of 0.05, a later analysis linked approximately 18,000 TCR beta sequences to specific HLA alleles. When HLA alleles, especially DR and DQ, strongly co-occurred, TCR associations were difficult to assign to individual alleles. For the cohort, immune exposure information was limited to CMV serostatus. In a later analysis, TCR association rates were found to vary across HLA loci, with the most associated TCRs seen for DRB1 alleles and the fewest for HLA-C alleles. According to a later analysis, most CMV-associated TCR beta chains appeared to be HLA-restricted, and the HLA associations seemed to be driven largely by CMV exposure. A total of roughly 160 TCR beta chains were listed by the study as associated with cytomegalovirus. About 15 rarely observed V segments, including chromosome 9 orphons, were excluded from the earlier analysis of approximately 600 of the donors because counts were too low. Roughly uniform sequencing depth across donors was assumed in presence/absence analyses, although this assumption may not hold. A further reported finding was that TCR beta sequences accurately predicted the HLA-A and HLA-B alleles for most subjects in the first cohort. Because HLA typing was unavailable for some donors at each locus, only the typed subset was used in association tests. Three of the identified cytomegalovirus-associated TCR beta chains were confirmed in vitro to be specific for cytomegalovirus antigens. According to the authors, the approach could potentially be generalized to other disease states and immunological phenotypes. According to a later genetic analysis, donors in an Asian-associated ancestry cluster had fewer N-insertions in productive TCRs than the approximately 710-donor mean. Most TCR sequences were observed very rarely across donors, whereas some public TCRs were present in many individuals. The classifier was reported to diagnose cytomegalovirus status with high specificity and sensitivity in both the original cohort and the validation cohort. Only TCR beta chains were sequenced in this cohort, and the absence of alpha or paired-chain data limited detectable features. Correlated functional status among segregating V segments might be attributable to linkage disequilibrium, but an unknown experimental factor could not be ruled out. In a later genetic analysis, a missense DCLRE1C variant was associated with V-gene and J-gene trimming of TCR beta chains, and the association was replicated in an independent cohort.

CDR1 and CDR2 are read off the germline V gene as SGHTA and FQGNSA. The CDR3, cysteine through phenylalanine, is 13 amino acids long. The only DNA kept is the CDR3, 39 bases in frame from the first base. In total, roughly 710 healthy bone marrow donors made up the cohort. At the time of sampling, every cohort member was nominally healthy, though immune exposures that went unrecorded were likely present. The donor tested CMV seropositive, placing the donor among the 310 or so seropositive members of the cohort. A peripheral blood sample was collected from each donor, and TCR beta sequencing was performed on peripheral blood mononuclear cells. Genomic DNA was extracted from the blood cell samples with the Qiagen DNeasy Blood Extraction Kit. With regard to this clone: Its binding antigen is unknown. The junction departs from the called germline gene at one end, perhaps through a read error.

Library preparation employed the immunoSEQ multiplex PCR assay. The multiplex PCR relied on a mix of 60 forward primers for TCR Vbeta segments and 13 reverse primers for TCR Jbeta segments. Amplification of the CDR3 region of rearranged TCR beta genes was performed with a multiplex PCR assay on genomic DNA. The Illumina HiSeq System was used to sequence the amplified TCR beta libraries as 87-base-pair reads. The original methods were these. In a later analysis, around 80 million unique TCR beta chains were counted across the 666 repertoires, and approximately 9.9 million of these chains were shared by at least two donors. Raw reads were error-corrected and collapsed into unique sequences with a nearest-neighbor algorithm that merged closely related sequences to remove PCR and sequencing errors. V, D and J gene segments were assigned by aligning CDR3 sequences to IMGT reference sequences. For a sequence to be retained, a match of at least six nucleotides to both a V gene segment and a J gene segment was required. Rearrangements were called productive when the CDR3 lacked stop codons and stayed in frame with V and J; all others were non-productive. CDR3 was defined by IMGT convention, running from the second conserved V-encoded cysteine to the conserved J-encoded phenylalanine. The earlier analysis of 587 of the donors excluded any sequence lacking an unambiguous match to a single V gene segment. In an earlier analysis of 587 of the donors, V segments were called functional above 56.7% productive rearrangements and were called segregating when the between-donor standard deviation exceeded 5%. To diagnose cytomegalovirus status from the catalog of TCR beta chain sequences, a statistical classification framework was built. A later analysis assigned V and J genes by comparing TCR nucleotide sequences with IMGT/GENE-DB human TR gene sequences. A later analysis assigned CDR3 sequences and most-parsimonious VDJ recombination scenarios with the TCRdist pipeline. In a later analysis, each TCR beta chain was defined by its CDR3 amino acid sequence together with its V-gene family, and reads lacking a unique V-gene family were excluded. To address suspected cross-contamination and a sequencing artifact, a later analysis removed several hundred highly shared, low-generation-probability nucleotide sequences. In a later analysis, a clonal expansion index for each public chain was calculated from normalized within-repertoire ranks of inferred template counts. A later analysis computed generation probabilities with a VDJ recombination model fitted to out-of-frame rearrangements, and checked the results against IGoR. Hypergeometric tests were used in a later analysis to score TCR-TCR, TCR-HLA and TCR-CMV co-occurrence, with a repertoire-size bias correction applied to the TCR pairs. False discovery rates were estimated in a later analysis by permuting HLA or CMV assignments 20 times. In a later analysis, co-occurring TCRs were grouped using DBSCAN, and TCRdist sequence similarity was added for clustering within HLA-allele-positive subsets. Repertoires with fewer than 30,000 or more than 120,000 public chains were left out of co-occurrence clustering, as were five repertoires with anomalous nucleotide sharing. This immuneACCESS table, as held by TCRdb, lists in-frame sequences with V and J called but not all clones. Of the missing ones, under half trace to an unresolved V gene in checked studies; the others have no known cause. That table is the source of V, J and clone size, and D and trimming were worked out from the DNA. Counted in this sample were approximately 140,000 clones; about 86% of them appeared once. 4.1% of the sample belongs to the ten largest clones.

Here the chain combines TRBV7-2 and TRBJ2-1, and TRBD2 may be the D gene, going by 6 matching bases. Sequenced sample: PBMCs. This receptor was identified in a man aged 35 to 55 in good health and CMV-seropositive. The nucleotide sequence reads TGTGCCAGCAGCCCCTCTCCCGGGGAGGTAGAGGTCTTC. Protein translation: CASSPSPGEVEVF.